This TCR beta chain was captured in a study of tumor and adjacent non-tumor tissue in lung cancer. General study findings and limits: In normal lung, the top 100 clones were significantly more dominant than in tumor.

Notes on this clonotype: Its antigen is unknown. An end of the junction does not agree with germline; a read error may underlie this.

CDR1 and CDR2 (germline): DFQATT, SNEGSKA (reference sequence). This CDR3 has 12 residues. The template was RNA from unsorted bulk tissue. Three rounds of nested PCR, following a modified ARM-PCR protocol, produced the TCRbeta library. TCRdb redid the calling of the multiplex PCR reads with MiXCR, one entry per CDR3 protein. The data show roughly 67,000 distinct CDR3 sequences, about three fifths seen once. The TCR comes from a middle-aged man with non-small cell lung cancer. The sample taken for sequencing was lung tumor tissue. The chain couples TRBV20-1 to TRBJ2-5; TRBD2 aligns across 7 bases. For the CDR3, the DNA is TGCAGTGCTAGAGGCGGGGACTACCCTCTCCCCTTC. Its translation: CSARGGDYPLPF.